This entry lists 20 T cell receptor beta chains sequenced from one sample in a study of blood T cells in healthy people across ages. Using a J-beta primer mix together with a sample-barcoded 5' primer, a second PCR was run for about 7 to 12 cycles. TCRdb processed the 5' RACE reads anew with MiXCR; each CDR3 protein has one entry. Of about 780,000 distinct CDR3 sequences listed, about half were seen once; the top ten hold around a sixth. Sequencing was carried out using blood. Receptors originate from a man older than 75 in good health.

This chain connects TRBV28 to TRBJ2-5; no clear D gene. The germline gives CDR1 MDHEN, CDR2 SYDVKM. V dropped 4 bases and J dropped 2 bases, with 5 bases sitting between them. The CDR3 spans 12 residues. This CDR3 reads CASSWQQETQYF. Here the CDR3 DNA reads TGTGCCAGCAGTTGGCAGCAAGAGACCCAGTACTTC. The full variable domain, completed using reference TRBV28 and TRBJ2-5, is DVKVTQSSRYLVKRTGEKVFLECVQDMDHENMFWYRQDPGLGLRLIYFSYDVKMKEKGDIPEGYSVSREKKERFSLILESASTNQTSMYLCASSWQQETQYFGPGTRLLVL.

The CDR3 coding sequence is TGCGCCAGCAGCCAAAGGACAGGGAATTCACCCCTCCACTTT. It translates to CASSQRTGNSPLHF. This sequence joins TRBV4-3 and TRBJ1-6; 8 positions agree with TRBD1. Trimming cost V 2 bases and J 7 bases; bases outside gene matches: 1. The germline V gene encodes CDR1 LGHNA and CDR2 YSLEER. The CDR3 consists of 14 residues.

The rearrangement joins TRBV25-1 to TRBJ2-1; the D is unclear. V was shortened by 4 bases and J by 7 bases, with 5 bases between the two germline ends. The CDR3 runs 11 residues. Germline V gives CDR1 MGHDK, CDR2 SYGVNS. The CDR3 spells CASSVSNEQFF. CDR3 bases: TGTGCCAGCAGTGTGAGTAATGAGCAGTTCTTC.

This chain links TRBV6-2 or TRBV6-3 with TRBJ2-4; D might be TRBD1 (6 bases). Per germline, CDR1 MNHEY and CDR2 SVGEGT. The germline V and J ends were trimmed by 7 bases and 4 bases, with 14 bases remaining between them. The CDR3 length is 14 residues. The CDR3 DNA is TGTGCCAGCACTGACTCAGGGACAAAAAACATTCAGTACTTC. Amino acids: CASTDSGTKNIQYF.

The J gene is TRBJ1-2, the V gene TRBV29-1; D possibly corresponds to TRBD1 (6 bases). V gave up 0 bases and J gave up 2 bases, with 13 bases separating them. Per germline, CDR1 SQVTM and CDR2 ANQGSEA. This CDR3 has 15 residues. The chain's CDR3 is CSVEDEDRFNYGYTF. In nucleotides, the CDR3 is TGCAGCGTTGAAGATGAGGACAGATTCAACTATGGCTACACCTTC.

The chain employs TRBV6-6 and TRBJ1-1; 7 bases match TRBD1. With V trimmed by 8 bases and J by 10 bases, 10 bases remained unmatched. Germline V gives CDR1 MNHNY, CDR2 SVGAGI (reference sequence). CDR3 length: 12 residues. The CDR3 protein is CASADRAGAAFF. The CDR3 DNA reads as TGTGCCAGCGCCGACAGGGCGGGTGCAGCTTTCTTT.

This clonotype was recorded a few times. The V and J genes are TRBV7-2 and TRBJ1-5; D unresolved. CDR3 length: 14 amino acids. V lost 5 bases and J lost 11, with 19 bases in between. Germline loops: CDR1 SGHTA, CDR2 FQGNSA. Here the CDR3 DNA reads TGTGCCAGCAGCACTACCGCCCTCCCGCAGGCCCAGCATTTT. Translating it yields CASSTTALPQAQHF.

This clonotype was seen a handful of times. The rearrangement uses TRBV28 and TRBJ1-5; D ambiguous. This CDR3 spans 15 amino acids. V was pared by 2 bases and J by 0 bases, with 8 bases between. Germline V gene data show CDR1 as MDHEN and CDR2 as SYDVKM. CDR3 amino acids: CASSLGAYSNQPQHF. The CDR3 DNA sequence: TGTGCCAGCAGTTTAGGAGCATATAGCAATCAGCCCCAGCATTTT.

This clonotype appeared many times. The chain links TRBV7-2 to TRBJ2-3, with D maybe TRBD2 (6 bases). The CDR3 covers 14 residues. The V gene lost 6 bases and the J gene lost 2 bases, with 12 bases spanning the gap. The germline V gene has CDR1 SGHTA and CDR2 FQGNSA. CDR3: CASSLRRDTDTQYF. The CDR3 DNA is TGTGCCAGCAGTTTAAGGAGGGACACAGATACGCAGTATTTT.

This chain links TRBV11-1 with TRBJ2-1; a possible D gene is TRBD2 (7 bases). The CDR3 loop spans 14 amino acids. Trimming shortened V by 8 bases and J by 8 bases, and 19 bases separated the two germline ends. Germline CDR1 reads SGHAT; CDR2 reads FQDESV (reference sequence). CDR3 DNA sequence: TGTGCCAGCCTACAGAACCGGGGGGCGGATGAGCAGTTCTTC. Protein: CASLQNRGADEQFF. The full variable domain, its missing parts supplied by reference TRBV11-1 and TRBJ2-1, is EAEVAQSPRYKITEKSQAVAFWCDPISGHATLYWYRQILGQGPELLVQFQDESVVDDSQLPKDRFSAERLKGVDSTLKIQPAELGDSAMYLCASLQNRGADEQFFGPGTRLTVL.

A few counts support this clonotype. The chain recombines TRBV4-3 with TRBJ2-7, with a possible D match to TRBD2 (5 bases). The CDR3 extends over 13 amino acids. Per the germline V gene, CDR1 is LGHNA and CDR2 is YSLEER. Deletions cut 3 bases from V and 4 bases from J, with 10 bases between. CDR3 residues: CASSQLRGYEQYF. The CDR3 bases are TGCGCCAGCAGCCAGCTCCGGGGATACGAGCAGTACTTC.

This clonotype showed up just a few times. The J gene is TRBJ1-1, the V gene TRBV20-1; D is unresolved. V lost 2 bases and J 5 bases, leaving 6 bases between the germline ends. This CDR3 has 11 amino acids. From germline, CDR1 is DFQATT and CDR2 SNEGSKA (reference sequence). The CDR3 sequence: CSARRRTEAFF. CDR3 nucleotide sequence: TGCAGTGCTAGACGGCGGACTGAAGCTTTCTTT.

The sample holds a few counts of this clonotype. The V call is TRBV3-1, the J call TRBJ2-7; D is possibly TRBD1 (6 bases). The ends were cut back, 2 bases at V and 6 bases at J, with 14 bases in the middle. Germline CDR1 reads LGHDT; CDR2 reads YNNKEL (reference sequence). CDR3 length: 14 residues. The CDR3 loop is CASSQTGTKIEQYF. The CDR3 DNA sequence: TGTGCCAGCAGCCAAACCGGGACAAAGATCGAGCAGTACTTC.

This clonotype appeared a few times. The chain couples TRBV7-3 to TRBJ2-6; D may be TRBD1 (5 bases). This CDR3 has 16 amino acids. V was trimmed by 5 bases and J by 2 bases, leaving 13 bases between them. CDR1 and CDR2 (germline): SGHTA, FQGTGA. The CDR3 nucleotides are TGTGCCAGCAGCCCGGCACCAGGGACTGGGGCCAACGTCCTGACTTTC. This encodes CASSPAPGTGANVLTF.

This chain uses TRBV6-1 with TRBJ2-5, with D perhaps TRBD2 (7 bases). The CDR3 extends over 15 amino acids. Deletions cut 6 bases from V and 5 bases from J, with 19 bases between. Germline V CDR1 and CDR2: MNHNS, SASEGT. The CDR3 spells CASSPSWGRGETQYF. CDR3 in DNA: TGTGCCAGCAGCCCCAGTTGGGGGAGGGGGGAGACCCAGTACTTC.

The chain employs TRBV20-1 and TRBJ1-2, with a possible D match to TRBD1 (5 bases). Between the trimmed V and J ends, which lost 1 base and 6 bases, there was a span of 12 bases. This CDR3 spans 13 amino acids. From germline, CDR1 is DFQATT and CDR2 SNEGSKA (reference sequence). CDR3 sequence reads: CSARGGRENGYTF. The CDR3 DNA reads as TGCAGTGCTAGAGGGGGCAGGGAGAATGGCTACACCTTC.

The CDR3 region has the DNA TGTGCCAGCAGCGCCCTCCCTAGCGGGGGGTTTGAGCAGTTCTTC. It translates to CASSALPSGGFEQFF. The chain joins TRBV9 to TRBJ2-1; 11 nucleotides align to TRBD2. Germline values: CDR1 SGDLS, CDR2 YYNGEE. This CDR3 has 15 amino acids. V shed 3 bases, J shed 9 bases, and the junction held 8 bases outside the gene matches.

The V gene is TRBV27, the J gene TRBJ1-2; 10 bases match TRBD1. V lost 6 bases to trimming and J lost 5 bases; unmatched junction nucleotides: 12. The CDR3 covers 16 residues. CDR1 MNHEY and CDR2 SMNVEV come from the germline V gene (reference sequence). CDR3 loop: CASRWAPGDRGYGYTF. CDR3 DNA: TGTGCCAGCAGATGGGCCCCTGGGGACAGGGGATATGGCTACACCTTC.

This clonotype was recorded a few times. V usage is TRBV5-1 and J usage is TRBJ2-7; the match to TRBD2 covers 7 bases. The CDR3 loop spans 14 amino acids. In germline, CDR1 is SGHRS, CDR2 YFSETQ. The junction had 5 bases not matched to a gene; V was cut back by 0 bases and J by 5 bases. CDR3 loop: CASSLDPAGNEQYF. CDR3 nucleotides: TGCGCCAGCAGCTTGGATCCAGCGGGAAACGAGCAGTACTTC. Full variable domain (rest looked up from reference TRBV5-1 and TRBJ2-7): KAGVTQTPRYLIKTRGQQVTLSCSPISGHRSVSWYQQTPGQGLQFLFEYFSETQRNKGNFPGRFSGRQFSNSRSEMNVSTLELGDSALYLCASSLDPAGNEQYFGPGTRLTVT.

This chain joins TRBV7-2 and TRBJ2-1; D gene unclear. The length of the CDR3 is 15 residues. Germline V gene data show CDR1 as SGHTA and CDR2 as FQGNSA. The V end was cut by 5 bases, the J end by 13 bases, with 24 bases between. CDR3: CASSPWGAPQEIQFF. CDR3 bases: TGTGCCAGCAGCCCCTGGGGTGCTCCGCAAGAGATCCAGTTCTTC.